This T cell receptor beta chain was observed in a study of Graves' ophthalmopathy and Graves' hyperthyroidism. TCR beta CDR3 amplification used RNA transcripts. First-round RT-PCR used HTBI primers; second-round multiplex PCR followed. TCRdb re-called the multiplex PCR reads with MiXCR, one entry per CDR3 protein. The table shows about 700,000 distinct CDR3 sequences, with around 40% occurring only once. Study results and limitations: Ophthalmopathy progression was predicted by the model at 55% to 71% sensitivity and 72% to 75% specificity. A roughly 80% specificity and 85% to 90% sensitivity were achieved by a 13-signature model that separated ophthalmopathy from stable hyperthyroidism. Blood was where most expanded thyroid clonotypes above 0.001 frequency also turned up.

With regard to this clonotype: Its matching antigen is unknown.

The CDR3 is 13 amino acids. V was trimmed by 3 bases and J by 2 bases, leaving 11 bases between them. Germline V CDR1 and CDR2: DFQATT, SNEGSKA (reference sequence). In this cohort, patients with other autoimmune diseases, uncontrolled infections, pregnancy or lactation were excluded. V and J are TRBV20-1 and TRBJ2-7; D uncertain. Sequenced material: peripheral blood. This TCR derives from an adult man with Graves' ophthalmopathy. This chain's CDR3 is CSARLPTTYEQYF. The CDR3 DNA sequence: TGCAGTGCTAGGCTCCCAACCACCTACGAGCAGTACTTC.